This T cell receptor beta chain was observed in a study of shared clonotypes between healthy human individuals (dated by TCRdb to about 2020). Background on the whole study: The cohort comprised two women and a few men aged 18 to 49 years. To increase sequencing depth and limit assay-specific biases, different laboratories used diverse techniques to prepare libraries and sequence TCR repertoires. Per donor, leukapheresis produced somewhere between about 0.85 and 10 billion PBMCs. The study deeply sequenced blood TCR repertoires of several healthy adults to estimate repertoire size and the extent of clonotype sharing between individuals. For each donor, CD4 naive and CD4 memory were each given three plates, CD8 naive was given two plates, and CD8 memory was given one plate.

Of note for this clone: Which antigen it targets is not known. Base qualities are not at hand, and no much larger clone is one base apart.

Using the deep immunoSEQ assay, multiplex PCR amplified TCR CDR3 regions from genomic DNA. Genomic DNA extracted from each cell subset was distributed evenly over all wells of several immunoSEQ 96-well plates, and each plate served as one replicate. For sorted subsets, each replicate PCR was loaded with about 0.2 ug genomic DNA, equivalent to 30,000 to 35,000 T cell genomes. Purified libraries were quantified with a Qubit 3.0 fluorometer, sized on a Bioanalyzer 2100, and re-quantified with the KAPA Library Quantification kit. Each immunoSEQ 96-well plate was sequenced on its own single-read 150-cycle Illumina NextSeq 550 flow cell. As for the authors' bioinformatics: Because the immunoSEQ output held only junctional sequences and lacked quality scores, the filtering could not match the filtering applied to full-length reads. To assign V/J genes and CDR3, sequences were annotated using PyIR, a Python wrapper for IgBLAST v1.9, with IMGT germline references. Any read was removed if the V/J assignment was weak (E-value above 1e-6), the CDR3 was missing, or the read contained stop codons, out-of-frame junctions, or ambiguous translated residues. A V3J clonotype was defined by an identical inferred V gene, J gene, and CDR3 amino acid sequence. Percentage overlap between repertoires was computed as shared unique clonotypes divided by the size of the smaller repertoire. RTK rarefaction, the Chao1 estimator, and Recon v2.1 estimates of unobserved clonotypes were used to assess repertoire richness. Generation probabilities were computed with OLGA for all TCRbeta clonotypes obtained by the gDNA method from a few donors. TCRdb obtained this table from immuneACCESS and retained in-frame rearrangements with V and J assigned. These tables miss some clones; where compared with another copy, unresolved V genes account for less than half of the shortfall, and the remainder is unexplained. V and J calls and clone size are copied from that table; D and trimming were computed from the DNA. The sample contains about 2.3 million clones, 85% to 95% of them found a single time. The ten largest clones take up 0.37% of the sample.

V is pruned by 3 bases and J by 6 bases, leaving 10 bases of the junction without a gene match. CDR3 length: 18 amino acids, cysteine to phenylalanine. Left in the record is the CDR3 DNA by itself, 54 bases read in frame from the first base. CDR1 and CDR2 are read off the germline V gene as SGHRS and YFSETQ. The investigation overall reported the following: Higher generation probabilities were observed for clonotypes shared by all four sorted-subset donors than for non-shared clonotypes. Pairwise subsampling indicated that sequencing depth was expected to affect the degree of clonotype sharing among donors. Across a handful of donors, approximately 4.9% of naive CD4, roughly 3.5% of naive CD8, about 2.3% of memory CD4, and approximately 0.4% of memory CD8 clonotypes were shared. Sampling was limited to blood, and TCR repertoires in tissue likely differ from TCR repertoires in blood. Larger estimated clonotype richness was generally found for naive subsets than for memory subsets. Rarefaction of sorted-subset datasets indicated incomplete sequencing despite the large sequencing depth. Because the study included only a small number of donors, the genetic and exposure-history diversity represented was limited.

The donors were healthy, HIV-negative adults with no recently reported acute infections or vaccinations. All donors were Caucasian adults living in Nashville, Tennessee, USA. CD4+ T cells were enriched by magnetic negative selection, after which naive cells were positively selected on CD45RA and the negative fraction was taken as the memory subset. Blood was obtained by leukapheresis, after which PBMCs were separated by Ficoll-Histopaque density gradient centrifugation and cryopreserved in liquid nitrogen vapor phase. Purity and quantity of every magnetically sorted T cell population were checked by analytical flow cytometry. Each sorted fraction had its genomic DNA isolated and then quantified by UV absorbance on a Nanodrop 2000c.

The sample comprised naive CD4+ T cells from PBMCs. This specimen's cell subset or site label, per the study, means: CD45RA+ positively selected. This TCR was sampled from a young man in good health. Some clones in this sample may be carry-over from other donors' samples. The chain links TRBV5-1 with TRBJ2-6, and TRBD1 matches 12 of the central bases. The DNA reads as follows: TGCGCCAGCAGCTCCGGGACAGGGGGCTACATAATGGCCAACGTCCTGACTTTC. Its product reads: CASSSGTGGYIMANVLTF.